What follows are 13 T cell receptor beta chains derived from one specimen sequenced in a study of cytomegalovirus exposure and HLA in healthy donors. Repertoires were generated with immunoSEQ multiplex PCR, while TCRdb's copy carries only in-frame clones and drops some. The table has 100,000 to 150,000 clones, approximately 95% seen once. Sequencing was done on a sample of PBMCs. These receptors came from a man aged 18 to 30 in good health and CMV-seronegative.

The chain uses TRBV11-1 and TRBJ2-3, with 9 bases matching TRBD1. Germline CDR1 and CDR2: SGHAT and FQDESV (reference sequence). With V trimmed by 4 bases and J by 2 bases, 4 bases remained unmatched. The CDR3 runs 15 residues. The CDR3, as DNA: TGTGCCAGCAGCTCCCGGACAGGGGACACAGATACGCAGTATTTT. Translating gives CASSSRTGDTDTQYF.

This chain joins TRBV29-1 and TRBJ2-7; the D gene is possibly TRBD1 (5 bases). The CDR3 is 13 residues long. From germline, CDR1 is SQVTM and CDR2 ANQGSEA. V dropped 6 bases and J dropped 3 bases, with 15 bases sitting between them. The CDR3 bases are TGCAGCGTGGGTGCAGGGTCCCACTACGAGCAGTACTTC. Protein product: CSVGAGSHYEQYF.

The DNA for the CDR3 is TGTGCCAGCTCACCAGGGGAGGGCTACACCTTC. It is translated as CASSPGEGYTF. The gene calls are TRBV18 and TRBJ1-2; D unclear. CDR1 and CDR2 from the germline V gene are KGHSH and LQKENI. Between the trimmed V and J ends, which lost 2 bases and 8 bases, there was a span of 6 bases. This CDR3 has 11 residues.

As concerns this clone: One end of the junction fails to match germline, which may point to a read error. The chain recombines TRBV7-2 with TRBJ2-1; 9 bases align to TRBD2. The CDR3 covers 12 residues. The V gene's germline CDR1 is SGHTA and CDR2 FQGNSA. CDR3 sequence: CASSLAGVRQFF. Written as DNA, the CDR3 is TGTGCCAGCAGTTTAGCGGGAGTTAGGCAGTTCTTC.

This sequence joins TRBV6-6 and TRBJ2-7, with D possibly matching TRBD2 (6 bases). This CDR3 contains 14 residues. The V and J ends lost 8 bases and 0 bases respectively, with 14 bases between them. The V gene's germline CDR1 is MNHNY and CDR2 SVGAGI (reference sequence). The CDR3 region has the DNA TGTGCCAGCTGTTGGGACTCCAGCTCCTACGAGCAGTACTTC. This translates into CASCWDSSSYEQYF.

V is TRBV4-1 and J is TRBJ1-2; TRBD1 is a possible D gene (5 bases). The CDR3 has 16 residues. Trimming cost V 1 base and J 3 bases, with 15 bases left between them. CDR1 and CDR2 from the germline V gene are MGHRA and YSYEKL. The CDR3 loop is CASSQGFRGLDYGYTF. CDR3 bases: TGCGCCAGCAGCCAAGGTTTTCGGGGGTTGGACTATGGCTACACCTTC.

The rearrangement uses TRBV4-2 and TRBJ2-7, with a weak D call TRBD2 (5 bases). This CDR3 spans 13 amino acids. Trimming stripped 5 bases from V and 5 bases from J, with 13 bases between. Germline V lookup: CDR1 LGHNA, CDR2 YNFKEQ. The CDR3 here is CASSDIPGDEQYF. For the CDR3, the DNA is TGTGCCAGCAGCGACATCCCCGGGGACGAGCAGTACTTC.

CDR3 bases: TGTGCCAGCTCACCACCGGAAGGAATAGCGGGAGCCAGCGAGCAGTACTTC. It translates to CASSPPEGIAGASEQYF. The chain employs TRBV18 and TRBJ2-7; 9 positions agree with TRBD2. V lost 0 bases, J lost 6 bases, and 12 bases stayed unmatched. CDR3 length: 17 residues. Looked up from germline, CDR1 is KGHSH and CDR2 is LQKENI.

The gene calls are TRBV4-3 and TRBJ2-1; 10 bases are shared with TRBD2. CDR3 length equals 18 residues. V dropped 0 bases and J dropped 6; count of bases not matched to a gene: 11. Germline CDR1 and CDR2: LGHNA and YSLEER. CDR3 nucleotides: TGCGCCAGCAGCCAAGAAACTCCCGGGACTAGCGCTTCCAATGAGCAGTTCTTC. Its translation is CASSQETPGTSASNEQFF.

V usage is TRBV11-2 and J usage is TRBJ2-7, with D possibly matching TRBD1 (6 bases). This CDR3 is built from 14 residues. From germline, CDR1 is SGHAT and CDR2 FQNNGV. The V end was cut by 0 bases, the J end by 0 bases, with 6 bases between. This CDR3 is CASSLEQGSYEQYF. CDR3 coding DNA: TGTGCCAGCAGCTTAGAACAGGGCTCCTACGAGCAGTACTTC.

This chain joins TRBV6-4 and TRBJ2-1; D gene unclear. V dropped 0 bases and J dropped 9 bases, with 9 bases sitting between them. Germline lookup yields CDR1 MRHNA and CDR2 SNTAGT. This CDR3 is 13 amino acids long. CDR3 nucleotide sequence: TGTGCCAGCAGTGACTCCGGGTTCGGTGAGCAGTTCTTC. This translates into CASSDSGFGEQFF.

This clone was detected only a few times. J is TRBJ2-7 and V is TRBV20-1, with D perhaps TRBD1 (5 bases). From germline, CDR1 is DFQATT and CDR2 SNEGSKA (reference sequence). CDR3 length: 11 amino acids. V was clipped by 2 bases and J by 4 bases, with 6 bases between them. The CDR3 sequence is CSARRGYEQYF. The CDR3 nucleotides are TGCAGTGCTAGAAGGGGATACGAGCAGTACTTC.

CDR3 amino acids: CASSLTGWTGNTIYF. CDR3 DNA: TGTGCCAGCAGTTTAACAGGGTGGACTGGAAACACCATATATTTT. This sequence joins TRBV2 and TRBJ1-3; the D gene is possibly TRBD1 (6 bases). Deletions cut 5 bases from V and 2 bases from J, with 13 bases between. The germline CDR1 and CDR2 sequences are SNHLY and FYNNEI. The CDR3 is 15 amino acids.